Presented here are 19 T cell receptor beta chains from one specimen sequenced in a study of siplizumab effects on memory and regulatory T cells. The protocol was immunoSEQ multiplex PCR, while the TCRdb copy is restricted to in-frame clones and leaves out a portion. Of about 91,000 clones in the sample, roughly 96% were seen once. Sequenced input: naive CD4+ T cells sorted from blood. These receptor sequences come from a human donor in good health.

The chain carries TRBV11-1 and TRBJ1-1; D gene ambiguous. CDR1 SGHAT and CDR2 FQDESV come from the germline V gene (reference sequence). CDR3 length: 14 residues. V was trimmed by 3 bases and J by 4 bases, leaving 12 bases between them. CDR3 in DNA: TGTGCCAGCAGCTTTGCGGAGGGTGGCACTGAAGCTTTCTTT. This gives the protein CASSFAEGGTEAFF.

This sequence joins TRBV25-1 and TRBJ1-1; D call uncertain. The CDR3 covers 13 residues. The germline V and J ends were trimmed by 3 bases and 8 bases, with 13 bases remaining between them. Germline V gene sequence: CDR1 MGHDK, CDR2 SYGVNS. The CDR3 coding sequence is TGTGCCAGCAGTGATCTTGGAGATCAGGAAGCTTTCTTT. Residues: CASSDLGDQEAFF.

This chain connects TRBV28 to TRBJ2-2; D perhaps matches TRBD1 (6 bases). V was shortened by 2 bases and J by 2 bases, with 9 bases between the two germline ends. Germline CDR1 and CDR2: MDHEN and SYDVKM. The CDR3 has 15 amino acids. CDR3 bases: TGTGCCAGCAGTTTACGACAGGCCAACACCGGGGAGCTGTTTTTT. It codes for CASSLRQANTGELFF.

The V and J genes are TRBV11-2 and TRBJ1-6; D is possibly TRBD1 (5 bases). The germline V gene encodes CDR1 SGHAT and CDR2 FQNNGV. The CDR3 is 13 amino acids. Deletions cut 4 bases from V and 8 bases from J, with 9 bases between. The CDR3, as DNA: TGTGCCAGCAGCTGGGACTGGGATTCACCCCTCCACTTT. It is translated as CASSWDWDSPLHF. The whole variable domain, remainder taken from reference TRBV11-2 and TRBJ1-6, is EAGVAQSPRYKIIEKRQSVAFWCNPISGHATLYWYQQILGQGPKLLIQFQNNGVVDDSQLPKDRFSAERLKGVDSTLKIQPAKLEDSAVYLCASSWDWDSPLHFGNGTRLTVT.

CDR3 sequence (DNA): TGTGCCAGCAGGACCTCAGACAGCCAAAATGAAAAACTGTTTTTT. It is translated as CASRTSDSQNEKLFF. The chain has TRBV6-1 and TRBJ1-4; D possibly corresponds to TRBD1 (5 bases). Germline V gene data show CDR1 as MNHNS and CDR2 as SASEGT. The CDR3 sequence is 15 residues long. The V end was cut by 6 bases, the J end by 5 bases, with 16 bases between.

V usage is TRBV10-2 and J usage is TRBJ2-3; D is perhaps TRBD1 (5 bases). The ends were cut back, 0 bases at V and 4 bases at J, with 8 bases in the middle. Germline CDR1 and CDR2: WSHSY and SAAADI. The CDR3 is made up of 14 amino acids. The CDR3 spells CASSESGRADTQYF. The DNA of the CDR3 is TGCGCCAGCAGTGAGTCGGGCAGGGCAGATACGCAGTATTTT.

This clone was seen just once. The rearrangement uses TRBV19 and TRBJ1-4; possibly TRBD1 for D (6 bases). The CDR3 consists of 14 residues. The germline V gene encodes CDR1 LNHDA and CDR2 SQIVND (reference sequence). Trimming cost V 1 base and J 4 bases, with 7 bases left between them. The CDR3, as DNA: TGTGCCAGTAGTATAGGGACAGTTAATGAAAAACTGTTTTTT. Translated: CASSIGTVNEKLFF.

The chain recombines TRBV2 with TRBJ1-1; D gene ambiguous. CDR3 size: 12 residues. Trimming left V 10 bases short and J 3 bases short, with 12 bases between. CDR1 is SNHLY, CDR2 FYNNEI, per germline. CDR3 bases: TGTGCCACCCATGGGGTATACACTGAAGCTTTCTTT. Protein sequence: CATHGVYTEAFF.

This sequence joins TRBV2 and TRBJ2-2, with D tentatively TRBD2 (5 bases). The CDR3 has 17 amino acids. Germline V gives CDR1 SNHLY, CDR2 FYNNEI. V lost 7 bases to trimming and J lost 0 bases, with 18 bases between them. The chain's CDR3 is CASKSNSGGSNTGELFF. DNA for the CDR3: TGTGCCAGCAAATCCAATTCAGGAGGTTCGAACACCGGGGAGCTGTTTTTT.

The CDR3 nucleotides read TGCGGAACTGAGGACAAAAACATTCAGTACTTC. Encoded protein: CGTEDKNIQYF. The chain carries TRBV20-1 and TRBJ2-4, with unresolved D. This CDR3 spans 11 amino acids. Germline CDR1 DFQATT, CDR2 SNEGSKA (reference sequence).

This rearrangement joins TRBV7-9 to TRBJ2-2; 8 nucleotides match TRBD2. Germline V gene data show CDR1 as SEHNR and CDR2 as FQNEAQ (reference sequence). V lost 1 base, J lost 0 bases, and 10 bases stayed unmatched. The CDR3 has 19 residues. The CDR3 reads CASSLVLTGGATNTGELFF. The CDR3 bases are TGTGCCAGCAGCTTAGTCTTAACCGGGGGGGCGACGAACACCGGGGAGCTGTTTTTT.

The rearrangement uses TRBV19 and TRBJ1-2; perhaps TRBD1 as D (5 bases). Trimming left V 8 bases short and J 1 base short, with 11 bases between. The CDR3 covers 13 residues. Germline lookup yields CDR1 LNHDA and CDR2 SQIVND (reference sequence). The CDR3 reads CASLGANNYGYTF. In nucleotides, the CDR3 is TGTGCCAGTTTAGGGGCGAATAACTATGGCTACACCTTC. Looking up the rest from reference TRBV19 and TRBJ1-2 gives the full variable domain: DGGITQSPKYLFRKEGQNVTLSCEQNLNHDAMYWYRQDPGQGLRLIYYSQIVNDFQKGDIAEGYSVSREKKESFPLTVTSAQKNPTAFYLCASLGANNYGYTFGSGTRLTVV.

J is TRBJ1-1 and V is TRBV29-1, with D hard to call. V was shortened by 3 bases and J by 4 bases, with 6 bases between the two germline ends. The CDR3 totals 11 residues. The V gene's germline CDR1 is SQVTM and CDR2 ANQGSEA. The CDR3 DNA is TGCAGCGTTGATGGTGGCACTGAAGCTTTCTTT. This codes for CSVDGGTEAFF.

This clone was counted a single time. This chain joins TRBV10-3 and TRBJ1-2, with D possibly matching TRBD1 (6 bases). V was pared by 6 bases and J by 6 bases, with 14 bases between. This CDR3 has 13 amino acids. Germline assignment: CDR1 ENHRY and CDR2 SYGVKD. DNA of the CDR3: TGTGCCATCAGCAACAGGGAGGAGGATGGCTACACCTTC. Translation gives CAISNREEDGYTF.

The CDR3 protein is CASSQSASGANVLTF. The CDR3 region has the DNA TGCGCCAGCAGCCAGAGTGCCTCTGGGGCCAACGTCCTGACTTTC. This chain connects TRBV5-1 to TRBJ2-6; no firm D call. Deletions cut 4 bases from V and 0 bases from J, with 8 bases between. The CDR3 runs to 15 residues. Germline V lookup: CDR1 SGHRS, CDR2 YFSETQ.

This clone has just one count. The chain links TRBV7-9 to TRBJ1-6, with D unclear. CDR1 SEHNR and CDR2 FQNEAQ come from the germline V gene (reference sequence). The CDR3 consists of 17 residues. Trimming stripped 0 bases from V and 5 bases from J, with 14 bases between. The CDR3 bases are TGTGCCAGCAGCTTAGCCTTTTCTGGGGTGGATAATTCACCCCTCCACTTT. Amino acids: CASSLAFSGVDNSPLHF.

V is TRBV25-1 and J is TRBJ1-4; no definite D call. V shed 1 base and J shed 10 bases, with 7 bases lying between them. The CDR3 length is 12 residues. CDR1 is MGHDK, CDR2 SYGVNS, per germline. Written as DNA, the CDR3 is TGTGCCAGCAGTGAATCCCCAGGAAAACTGTTTTTT. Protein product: CASSESPGKLFF.

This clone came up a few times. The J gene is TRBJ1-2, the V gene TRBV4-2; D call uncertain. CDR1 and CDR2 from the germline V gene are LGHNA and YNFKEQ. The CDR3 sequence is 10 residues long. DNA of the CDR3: TGTCCATCGGAGGGAGATGGCTACACCTTC. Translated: CPSEGDGYTF.

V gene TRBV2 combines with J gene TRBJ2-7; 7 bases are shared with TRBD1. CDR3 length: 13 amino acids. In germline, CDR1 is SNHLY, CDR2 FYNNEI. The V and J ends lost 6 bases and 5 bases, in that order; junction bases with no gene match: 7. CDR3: CASSNLRGNEQYF. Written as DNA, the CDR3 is TGTGCCAGCAGCAACCTCAGGGGGAACGAGCAGTACTTC.